The 27 T cell receptor beta chains in this list originate from one sample, sequenced in a study of PD-L1 blockade in urothelial cancer. TCRdb keeps only in-frame clones here, not all; method: immunoSEQ multiplex PCR. This table holds 46,000 or so clones, approximately 83% found once. Time point specified: peripheral blood 6 weeks after treatment start. The sequences come from PBMCs, collected around atezolizumab (anti-PD-L1) treatment. The receptors stem from a man between 60 and 75 years old with urothelial cancer.

This clone was counted between two and nine times. CDR3 coding DNA: TGCGCCAGCAGACGAGACAGGACCCCCAACGAGACTGAAGCTTTCTTT. It is translated as CASRRDRTPNETEAFF. V and J are TRBV5-1 and TRBJ1-1; maybe TRBD1 (6 bases). The CDR3 contains 16 residues. Germline assignment: CDR1 SGHRS and CDR2 YFSETQ. Trimming cost V 5 bases and J 5 bases, with 22 bases left between them. The variable domain in full, completed from reference TRBV5-1 and TRBJ1-1, reads KAGVTQTPRYLIKTRGQQVTLSCSPISGHRSVSWYQQTPGQGLQFLFEYFSETQRNKGNFPGRFSGRQFSNSRSEMNVSTLELGDSALYLCASRRDRTPNETEAFFGQGTRLTVV.

This chain links TRBV19 with TRBJ2-1; TRBD2 agrees at 8 bases. V lost 3 bases to trimming and J lost 8 bases; unmatched junction nucleotides: 12. The CDR3 has 16 amino acids. Germline lookup yields CDR1 LNHDA and CDR2 SQIVND (reference sequence). CDR3: CASSIQSGLGRDEQFF. CDR3 nucleotides: TGTGCCAGTAGTATCCAATCGGGACTAGGTCGCGATGAGCAGTTCTTC.

This sequence joins TRBV6-1 and TRBJ2-7; 10 nucleotides match TRBD1. The CDR3 loop spans 15 amino acids. CDR1 is MNHNS, CDR2 SASEGT, per germline. V trimming: 5 bases; J trimming: 4 bases; junction bases outside the gene matches: 8. The CDR3 reads CASSHRQGAGYEQYF. DNA for the CDR3: TGTGCCAGCAGTCACAGACAGGGGGCTGGTTACGAGCAGTACTTC.

This chain links TRBV10-3 with TRBJ2-2; D may be TRBD1 (7 bases). The germline V gene encodes CDR1 ENHRY and CDR2 SYGVKD. The V and J ends lost 9 bases and 1 base respectively, with 15 bases between them. The CDR3 covers 15 residues. CDR3 sequence reads: CAIRAGTENTGELFF. The DNA for the CDR3 is TGTGCCATTCGGGCGGGGACAGAGAACACCGGGGAGCTGTTTTTT.

The V call is TRBV11-2, the J call TRBJ2-1; D remains ambiguous. The CDR3 sequence is 15 residues long. CDR1 and CDR2 from the germline V gene are SGHAT and FQNNGV. V was pared by 5 bases and J by 5 bases, with 16 bases between. CDR3 sequence (DNA): TGTGCCAGCAGCCCCTTCCTGGCGGTAAACAATGAGCAGTTCTTC. It codes for CASSPFLAVNNEQFF.

The gene calls are TRBV6-6 and TRBJ1-4; D is undetermined. Per the germline V gene, CDR1 is MNHNY and CDR2 is SVGAGI (reference sequence). This CDR3 contains 14 residues. V lost 7 bases and J 5 bases, leaving 14 bases between the germline ends. CDR3 loop: CASTPPGWNEKLFF. In DNA, the CDR3 is TGTGCCAGCACTCCACCGGGGTGGAATGAAAAACTGTTTTTT.

V usage is TRBV29-1 and J usage is TRBJ1-1; weak D call: TRBD1 (6 bases). The V and J ends lost 7 bases and 6 bases respectively, with 15 bases between them. This CDR3 contains 12 residues. CDR1 is SQVTM, CDR2 ANQGSEA, per germline. CDR3 residues: CSGETGRAEAFF. In DNA, the CDR3 is TGCAGCGGGGAAACAGGGAGAGCTGAAGCTTTCTTT.

This clone was found once. The V gene is TRBV19, the J gene TRBJ2-7; D is perhaps TRBD1 (6 bases). This CDR3 is 15 amino acids long. Germline V gene lookup returns CDR1 LNHDA and CDR2 SQIVND (reference sequence). V shed 0 bases and J shed 2 bases, with 11 bases lying between them. CDR3 residues: CASSIDFRGTYEQYF. The CDR3, as DNA: TGTGCCAGTAGTATAGACTTCAGGGGCACCTACGAGCAGTACTTC.

This clone was observed once. This rearrangement joins TRBV18 to TRBJ2-7, with D unresolved. With 3 bases removed from V and 5 bases from J, the gap between germline ends came to 14 bases. The length of the CDR3 is 14 residues. The germline V gene encodes CDR1 KGHSH and CDR2 LQKENI. The CDR3, as DNA: TGTGCCAGCTCACCCATGACGTTGGGCGACGAGCAGTACTTC. This gives the protein CASSPMTLGDEQYF.

V usage is TRBV6-5 and J usage is TRBJ1-5; the D gene is possibly TRBD1 (6 bases). This CDR3 region has 14 residues. In germline, CDR1 is MNHEY, CDR2 SVGAGI. Trimming pared 6 bases from V and 6 bases from J, leaving 15 bases between. The CDR3 bases are TGTGCCAGCAGCACCAACAGGGTTGGTCAGCCCCAGCATTTT. This encodes CASSTNRVGQPQHF.

V is TRBV11-1 and J is TRBJ2-1; 9 bases are a match to TRBD1. CDR3 length: 15 amino acids. CDR1 is SGHAT and CDR2 is FQDESV in the germline V gene (reference sequence). V gave up 4 bases and J gave up 7 bases; unmatched junction bases: 8. CDR3 in amino acids: CASSSGDRARNEQFF. The CDR3 DNA follows: TGTGCCAGCAGCTCGGGGGACAGGGCGCGTAATGAGCAGTTCTTC.

V and J are TRBV19 and TRBJ2-7, with 9 bases lining up with TRBD1. The CDR3 covers 14 residues. V was clipped by 3 bases and J by 3 bases; unmatched bases: 3. Germline CDR1 and CDR2: LNHDA and SQIVND (reference sequence). The CDR3, as DNA: TGTGCCAGTAGTATTAGACAGGGGGTCTACGAGCAGTACTTC. This translates into CASSIRQGVYEQYF.

This clone appeared once. The chain carries TRBV5-1 and TRBJ1-3; TRBD1 matches at 7 bases. The J segment lost 2 bases and the V segment lost 2 bases, leaving 4 bases of the junction unmatched. Germline values: CDR1 SGHRS, CDR2 YFSETQ. The CDR3 runs 15 residues. CDR3 amino acids: CASSLTGETGNTIYF. CDR3 DNA: TGCGCCAGCAGCTTAACAGGGGAAACTGGAAACACCATATATTTT.

J is TRBJ2-3 and V is TRBV5-4; maybe TRBD2 (5 bases). With 2 bases removed from V and 6 bases from J, the gap between germline ends came to 19 bases. Germline assignment: CDR1 SGHNT and CDR2 YYREEE (reference sequence). CDR3 length: 16 amino acids. The DNA for the CDR3 is TGTGCCAGCAGCTTCTCAAGAAACACGGGAACGGATACGCAGTATTTT. Protein: CASSFSRNTGTDTQYF.

This clone has a single count. This chain uses TRBV30 with TRBJ2-7; 8 bases agree with TRBD1. The junction had 11 bases not matched to a gene; V was cut back by 4 bases and J by 6 bases. CDR3 length equals 14 residues. Per the germline V gene, CDR1 is GTSNPN and CDR2 is SVGIG (reference sequence). CDR3 nucleotide sequence: TGTGCCTGGAACAGGGGGGCCCAAGGTGGCGAGCAGTACTTC. This codes for CAWNRGAQGGEQYF.

This clone showed up just once. The chain recombines TRBV19 with TRBJ1-2; 10 bases match TRBD1. CDR1 LNHDA and CDR2 SQIVND come from the germline V gene (reference sequence). V was clipped by 7 bases and J by 4 bases; unmatched bases: 12. The CDR3 length is 16 residues. CDR3 sequence (DNA): TGTGCCAGTATTGGGCTAGCAGGACAGGGGGTCTATGGCTACACCTTC. Translation gives CASIGLAGQGVYGYTF. Based on the CDR3 plus reference TRBV19 and TRBJ1-2, the full variable domain is DGGITQSPKYLFRKEGQNVTLSCEQNLNHDAMYWYRQDPGQGLRLIYYSQIVNDFQKGDIAEGYSVSREKKESFPLTVTSAQKNPTAFYLCASIGLAGQGVYGYTFGSGTRLTVV.

This chain joins TRBV6-6 and TRBJ2-7, with 8 bases lining up with TRBD2. This CDR3 has 12 amino acids. Germline V lookup: CDR1 MNHNY, CDR2 SVGAGI (reference sequence). With V trimmed by 5 bases and J by 7 bases, 4 bases remained unmatched. CDR3 sequence reads: CASSTQRGEQYF. The CDR3 coding sequence is TGTGCCAGCAGTACGCAGCGGGGGGAGCAGTACTTC.

The gene calls are TRBV30 and TRBJ2-7; TRBD1 might be the D (6 bases). Trimming removed 0 bases from V and 6 bases from J, with 9 bases in between. This CDR3 has 12 residues. Germline V gene sequence: CDR1 GTSNPN, CDR2 SVGIG (reference sequence). The CDR3 nucleotides are TGTGCCTGGAGTGTAGGGGGTGTCGAGCAGTACTTC. This encodes CAWSVGGVEQYF.

The chain has TRBV6-8 and TRBJ2-3; a possible D gene is TRBD2 (5 bases). Germline CDR1 reads MNHGY; CDR2 reads SAAAGT. The CDR3 consists of 13 residues. Deletions cut 6 bases from V and 2 bases from J, with 9 bases between. In DNA, the CDR3 is TGTGCCAGCAGCTTGGACTTCACAGATACGCAGTATTTT. This translates into CASSLDFTDTQYF.

The chain combines TRBV4-3 with TRBJ2-1; D gene unclear. Between the trimmed V and J ends, which lost 2 bases and 7 bases, there was a span of 9 bases. This CDR3 region has 13 residues. Germline V gene sequence: CDR1 LGHNA, CDR2 YSLEER. The CDR3 sequence is CASSQLYGNEQFF. The DNA of the CDR3 is TGCGCCAGCAGCCAACTTTACGGGAATGAGCAGTTCTTC.

The gene calls are TRBV10-2 and TRBJ1-5; D gene unclear. V dropped 9 bases and J dropped 0 bases, with 12 bases sitting between them. The CDR3 covers 14 residues. Germline lookup yields CDR1 WSHSY and CDR2 SAAADI. This chain's CDR3 is CASTAVASNQPQHF. CDR3 DNA sequence: TGCGCCAGTACGGCGGTAGCTAGCAATCAGCCCCAGCATTTT.

The CDR3: CASKAGGRSPLHF. For the CDR3, the DNA is TGTGCCAGCAAGGCAGGGGGCCGGTCACCCCTCCACTTT. The chain employs TRBV2 and TRBJ1-6; 8 bases match TRBD1. This CDR3 comprises 13 residues. Germline V lookup: CDR1 SNHLY, CDR2 FYNNEI. V shed 7 bases and J 10 bases; nucleotides not matched to a gene: 6.

This chain connects TRBV5-1 to TRBJ2-6; TRBD1 agrees at 7 bases. After removal of 1 base from V and 2 bases from J, the junction contained 12 bases not matched to a gene. The CDR3 is 19 amino acids. Germline V lookup: CDR1 SGHRS, CDR2 YFSETQ. The CDR3 here is CASSLLFPGGNPGANVLTF. The DNA of the CDR3 is TGCGCCAGCAGCTTGTTGTTTCCAGGGGGAAACCCTGGGGCCAACGTCCTGACTTTC.

V usage is TRBV11-3 and J usage is TRBJ2-5; 10 nucleotides match TRBD2. V shed 0 bases, J shed 1 base, and the junction held 5 bases outside the gene matches. Germline V gene lookup returns CDR1 SGHNT and CDR2 YENEEA. The CDR3 loop spans 17 amino acids. Here the CDR3 reads CASSLEMASGGQETQYF. DNA of the CDR3: TGTGCCAGCAGCTTAGAGATGGCTAGCGGGGGCCAAGAGACCCAGTACTTC.

This chain links TRBV28 with TRBJ1-6, with TRBD1 identical over 9 bases. Germline-derived CDR1 and CDR2 are MDHEN and SYDVKM. The CDR3 is made up of 14 amino acids. The ends lost 11 bases at V and 5 bases at J; junction bases unmatched: 7. CDR3 nucleotide sequence: TGTGCCTTTCGAGGGACAGGGAATAATTCACCCCTCCACTTT. Translation gives CAFRGTGNNSPLHF.

This rearrangement joins TRBV9 to TRBJ2-5; TRBD2 might be the D (6 bases). With 1 base removed from V and 5 bases from J, the gap between germline ends came to 12 bases. Germline V CDR1 and CDR2: SGDLS, YYNGEE. The CDR3 covers 14 residues. CDR3 amino acids: CASSVLEGRETQYF. As DNA, the CDR3 is TGTGCCAGCAGCGTATTGGAGGGGAGGGAGACCCAGTACTTC.

V and J are TRBV5-4 and TRBJ2-7; the match to TRBD1 covers 9 bases. J gave up 8 bases and V 4 bases, and 10 bases lay outside the gene matches. The CDR3 extends over 14 amino acids. CDR1 and CDR2 (germline): SGHNT, YYREEE (reference sequence). The CDR3 region is CASSPMTGGAKQYF. CDR3 DNA: TGTGCCAGCAGCCCTATGACAGGGGGGGCCAAGCAGTACTTC.